This T cell receptor beta chain emerged from a study of blood T cell repertoires in COVID-19. Method: immunoSEQ multiplex PCR; TCRdb's copy keeps in-frame clones and lacks some. The sample lists around 90,000 clones, 87% occurring once. The TCR originated in a male donor with acute or convalescent COVID-19. Specimen: peripheral blood.

As DNA, the CDR3 is TGTGCCAGCAGCCCACCGGGTGATACGCAGTATTTT. Its protein is CASSPPGDTQYF. The rearrangement joins TRBV7-9 to TRBJ2-3; D is unresolved. The germline V and J ends were trimmed by 5 bases and 6 bases, with 9 bases remaining between them. Germline V gene lookup returns CDR1 SEHNR and CDR2 FQNEAQ (reference sequence). This CDR3 comprises 12 residues. Variable domain in full (rest from reference TRBV7-9 and TRBJ2-3): DTGVSQNPRHKITKRGQNVTFRCDPISEHNRLYWYRQTLGQGPEFLTYFQNEAQLEKSRLLSDRFSAERPKGSFSTLEIQRTEQGDSAMYLCASSPPGDTQYFGPGTRLTVL.